The 21 T cell receptor beta chains below come from one sample, sequenced in a study of cytomegalovirus exposure and HLA in healthy donors listed by TCRdb under 2017. The library relied on the immunoSEQ multiplex PCR assay. Sourced from immuneACCESS, this table was stored by TCRdb with only in-frame sequences that have V and J called. A share of the clones is absent; for the studies checked, an unresolved V gene accounts for under half, and the remainder has no known explanation. In this sample the table shows some 310,000 clones, 88% of which occur a single time. Of the sample, approximately 0.96% is held by the ten largest clones. Sequencing input: PBMCs. The receptors here all came from a man aged 30 to 45 in good health and CMV-seronegative.

V is TRBV5-3 and J is TRBJ2-5; 7 bases line up with TRBD1. TRBV5-3 is sorted into the ORF group, with uncertain function. V lost 2 bases and J lost 0; bases outside the gene matches: 7. There are 16 residues in the CDR3. CDR3 nucleotides: TGTGCCAGAAGCTTAACCCAGGGACAGTACCAAGAGACCCAGTACTTC. This gives the protein CARSLTQGQYQETQYF.

The chain is built from TRBV19 and TRBJ2-7, with D possibly TRBD2 on 7 matching bases. V was trimmed by 4 bases and J by 5 bases, leaving 12 bases between them. The CDR3 sequence is 13 residues long. The germline gives CDR1 LNHDA, CDR2 SQIVND (reference sequence). The CDR3: CASSNGGPDEQYF. The CDR3 coding sequence is TGTGCCAGTAGTAACGGGGGGCCAGACGAGCAGTACTTC.

The genes are TRBV19 and TRBJ2-2; possibly TRBD1 for D (5 bases). The CDR3 totals 13 residues. Germline CDR1 LNHDA, CDR2 SQIVND (reference sequence). Trimming left V 5 bases short and J 5 bases short, with 9 bases between. In DNA form, the CDR3 reads TGTGCCAGTAGTTTACGACAGACCGGGGAGCTGTTTTTT. This encodes CASSLRQTGELFF.

The chain carries TRBV13 and TRBJ2-7, with 8 nucleotides matching TRBD2. CDR1 and CDR2 from the germline V gene are PRHDT and FYEKMQ (reference sequence). The CDR3 has 14 residues. The junction had 5 bases not matched to a gene; V was cut back by 5 bases and J by 2 bases. CDR3 coding DNA: TGTGCCAGCAGCCCCGGGGGGGCGACCTACGAGCAGTACTTC. It is translated as CASSPGGATYEQYF.

The sample holds a few counts of this clone. The chain is built from TRBV5-1 and TRBJ2-3; the D gene is possibly TRBD1 (6 bases). CDR1 is SGHRS, CDR2 YFSETQ, per germline. There are 14 residues in the CDR3. The germline V and J ends were trimmed by 1 base and 8 bases, with 14 bases remaining between them. CDR3 sequence: CASSLQGPRGTQYF. In nucleotides, the CDR3 is TGCGCCAGCAGCTTGCAGGGGCCGAGGGGTACGCAGTATTTT.

The chain couples TRBV6-6 to TRBJ1-2; D is uncertain. V dropped 0 bases and J dropped 7 bases, with 12 bases sitting between them. Germline assignment: CDR1 MNHNY and CDR2 SVGAGI (reference sequence). The CDR3 totals 14 residues. The CDR3 here is CASSYSFSGFGYTF. The CDR3 nucleotides read TGTGCCAGCAGTTACTCTTTTTCCGGTTTTGGCTACACCTTC.

The chain has TRBV10-3 and TRBJ1-1, with D possibly matching TRBD1 (5 bases). CDR1 and CDR2 from the germline V gene are ENHRY and SYGVKD. This CDR3 contains 14 residues. The V gene lost 6 bases and the J gene lost 5 bases, with 16 bases spanning the gap. CDR3 sequence: CAIRETVPGTEAFF. The CDR3 bases are TGTGCCATCAGAGAGACAGTCCCGGGGACTGAAGCTTTCTTT.

CDR3 coding DNA: TGTGCCAGCAGTTACGGGACAGTCCAAGGGCGATATGGCTACACCTTC. It codes for CASSYGTVQGRYGYTF. The chain links TRBV6-5 to TRBJ1-2, with 7 bases aligning to TRBD1. The CDR3 sequence is 16 residues long. Unmatched junction bases numbered 11, after V lost 2 bases and J lost 5 bases. The germline gives CDR1 MNHEY, CDR2 SVGAGI.

The chain is built from TRBV7-2 and TRBJ1-2; maybe TRBD1 (5 bases). CDR1 SGHTA and CDR2 FQGNSA come from the germline V gene. V lost 2 bases and J 1 base, leaving 8 bases between the germline ends. The CDR3 has 14 amino acids. CDR3 bases: TGTGCCAGCAGCTTAAGACAGATTAACTATGGCTACACCTTC. Its translation: CASSLRQINYGYTF.

This clone turned up a few times. This sequence joins TRBV9 and TRBJ1-4; D ambiguous. This CDR3 region has 16 residues. The V gene lost 4 bases and the J gene lost 5 bases, with 18 bases spanning the gap. Germline-derived CDR1 and CDR2 are SGDLS and YYNGEE. The CDR3 coding sequence is TGTGCCAGCAGCCAGCGGGGTGGTCGGGCAAATGAAAAACTGTTTTTT. Protein sequence: CASSQRGGRANEKLFF.

The sample holds one count of this clone. The chain has TRBV7-9 and TRBJ2-7; TRBD2 agrees at 10 bases. There are 12 residues in the CDR3. Germline CDR1 reads SEHNR; CDR2 reads FQNEAQ (reference sequence). Germline trimming cut 5 bases from V and 7 bases from J; bases unmatched to any gene: 2. The CDR3 bases are TGTGCCAGCAGCCTGACTAGCGGGGAGCAGTACTTC. Protein product: CASSLTSGEQYF.

The chain carries TRBV7-8 and TRBJ2-7, with 9 nucleotides matching TRBD1. The CDR3 has 14 amino acids. CDR1 and CDR2 (germline): SGHVS, FQNEAQ. After removal of 3 bases from V and 3 bases from J, the junction contained 3 bases not matched to a gene. The CDR3 DNA reads as TGTGCCAGCAGCTTCGCGGGACAGGGCTACGAGCAGTACTTC. It translates to CASSFAGQGYEQYF.

CDR3 sequence reads: CASSGTGETYEQYF. In nucleotides, the CDR3 is TGTGCCAGCAGCGGGACAGGTGAAACCTACGAGCAGTACTTC. This chain connects TRBV6-1 to TRBJ2-7; 8 bases match TRBD1. Trimming removed 6 bases from V and 2 bases from J; junction bases left unmatched: 6. CDR1 and CDR2 from the germline V gene are MNHNS and SASEGT. There are 14 residues in the CDR3.

V and J are TRBV9 and TRBJ1-1; TRBD1 matches 10 bases. The J segment lost 6 bases and the V segment lost 0 bases, leaving 2 bases of the junction unmatched. Germline V gene data show CDR1 as SGDLS and CDR2 as YYNGEE. The CDR3 is 14 residues long. The CDR3 is CASSVGTGGSEAFF. The CDR3, as DNA: TGTGCCAGCAGCGTAGGGACAGGGGGTTCTGAAGCTTTCTTT.

V gene TRBV13 combines with J gene TRBJ2-6; D might be TRBD1 (5 bases). Germline V lookup: CDR1 PRHDT, CDR2 FYEKMQ (reference sequence). Trimming shortened V by 3 bases and J by 4 bases, and 7 bases separated the two germline ends. This CDR3 is built from 14 residues. The CDR3 region is CASSLGLGANVLTF. CDR3 bases: TGTGCCAGCAGCTTGGGGCTCGGGGCCAACGTCCTGACTTTC.

CDR3 sequence (DNA): TGTGCCAGCAGCTTGGACAGGGGGCTGGAGACCCAGTACTTC. The encoded protein is CASSLDRGLETQYF. The chain combines TRBV5-4 with TRBJ2-5; 9 nucleotides match TRBD1. Germline CDR1 reads SGHNT; CDR2 reads YYREEE (reference sequence). The CDR3 has 14 residues. Trimming cost V 0 bases and J 5 bases; bases outside gene matches: 2.

V gene TRBV10-2 combines with J gene TRBJ1-5; 9 nucleotides line up with TRBD1. CDR3 size: 13 residues. Germline lookup yields CDR1 WSHSY and CDR2 SAAADI. Trimming at V came to 6 bases and at J to 6 bases, leaving 3 bases not matched to a gene. Here the CDR3 reads CASSRDRAQPQHF. DNA of the CDR3: TGCGCCAGCAGCAGGGACAGGGCTCAGCCCCAGCATTTT.

This clone came up a few times. The chain has TRBV28 and TRBJ1-5; D is perhaps TRBD1 (6 bases). From germline, CDR1 is MDHEN and CDR2 SYDVKM. The V end lost 4 bases, the J end lost 2 bases, and 9 bases lay between the germline ends. The CDR3 sequence is 14 residues long. For the CDR3, the DNA is TGTGCCAGCAGTTGGCGACAGGGCAATCAGCCCCAGCATTTT. This gives the protein CASSWRQGNQPQHF.

The chain carries TRBV6-1 and TRBJ1-2, with 7 bases lining up with TRBD1. This CDR3 spans 14 amino acids. Germline CDR1 and CDR2: MNHNS and SASEGT. V dropped 4 bases and J dropped 0; count of bases not matched to a gene: 2. The DNA for the CDR3 is TGTGCCAGCAGTGCGACAGGGTCTAACTATGGCTACACCTTC. Residues: CASSATGSNYGYTF.

The V and J genes are TRBV6-5 and TRBJ1-1, with 10 bases aligning to TRBD1. V was clipped by 6 bases and J by 4 bases; unmatched bases: 5. Germline V gives CDR1 MNHEY, CDR2 SVGAGI. The CDR3 runs to 14 residues. CDR3 sequence reads: CASSPRTGGTEAFF. The CDR3 nucleotides are TGTGCCAGCAGCCCTAGGACAGGGGGCACTGAAGCTTTCTTT.

The rearrangement links TRBV11-3 to TRBJ1-1, with 8 bases lining up with TRBD1. This CDR3 spans 15 amino acids. Germline CDR1 and CDR2: SGHNT and YENEEA. V lost 2 bases to trimming and J lost 10 bases; unmatched junction nucleotides: 12. The CDR3 nucleotides are TGTGCCAGCAGCTTAAGTTCAGTGACAGGGGATTTAGCTTTCTTT. It is translated as CASSLSSVTGDLAFF. The complete variable domain, with remaining parts taken from reference TRBV11-3 and TRBJ1-1, reads EAGVVQSPRYKIIEKKQPVAFWCNPISGHNTLYWYLQNLGQGPELLIRYENEEAVDDSQLPKDRFSAERLKGVDSTLKIQPAELGDSAVYLCASSLSSVTGDLAFFGQGTRLTVV.